These 25 T cell receptor beta chains were all obtained from the same sample, sequenced in a study of blood T cell repertoires in COVID-19. The assay was immunoSEQ multiplex PCR, and TCRdb's table has in-frame clones only and misses some. This table has roughly 150,000 clones, around 80% appearing once. Specimen: peripheral blood. The receptors come from a woman in her forties or fifties with acute or convalescent COVID-19.

The rearrangement uses TRBV4-3 and TRBJ1-6; D not certain. CDR1 is LGHNA, CDR2 YSLEER, per germline. The ends were cut back, 1 base at V and 10 bases at J, with 14 bases in the middle. CDR3 length equals 15 residues. For the CDR3, the DNA is TGCGCCAGCAGCCAAGGTGCTATGGTCAAATCACCCCTCCACTTT. Its protein is CASSQGAMVKSPLHF.

The gene calls are TRBV27 and TRBJ1-5; D remains unclear. CDR3 length: 15 amino acids. The ends were cut back, 3 bases at V and 1 base at J, with 10 bases in the middle. Germline V gene data show CDR1 as MNHEY and CDR2 as SMNVEV (reference sequence). The CDR3 DNA sequence: TGTGCCAGCAGTTTCAACCCGGGGAGCAATCAGCCCCAGCATTTT. Translation: CASSFNPGSNQPQHF.

The chain joins TRBV7-2 to TRBJ2-1; 11 nucleotides align to TRBD2. V trimming: 6 bases; J trimming: 5 bases; junction bases outside the gene matches: 3. The CDR3 consists of 14 residues. The germline gives CDR1 SGHTA, CDR2 FQGNSA. The CDR3 sequence is CASRTSGTDNEQFF. CDR3 DNA: TGTGCCAGCAGGACTAGCGGGACGGACAATGAGCAGTTCTTC. The variable domain in full, completed from reference TRBV7-2 and TRBJ2-1, reads GAGVSQSPSNKVTEKGKDVELRCDPISGHTALYWYRQSLGQGLEFLIYFQGNSAPDKSGLPSDRFSAERTGGSVSTLTIQRTQQEDSAVYLCASRTSGTDNEQFFGPGTRLTVL.

Here the CDR3 DNA reads TGTGCCACCAGCAGGGGGGCTCCGACTAATGAAAAACTGTTTTTT. Translation: CATSRGAPTNEKLFF. The chain carries TRBV15 and TRBJ1-4; the D gene is possibly TRBD1 (6 bases). CDR3 length: 15 amino acids. Trimming took 3 bases from V and 2 from J, leaving 10 bases between them. CDR1 and CDR2 (germline): LNHNV, YYDKDF (reference sequence). Complete variable domain (other parts from reference TRBV15 and TRBJ1-4): DAMVIQNPRYQVTQFGKPVTLSCSQTLNHNVMYWYQQKSSQAPKLLFHYYDKDFNNEADTPDNFQSRRPNTSFCFLDIRSPGLGDTAMYLCATSRGAPTNEKLFFGSGTQLSVL.

The J gene is TRBJ1-1, the V gene TRBV6-6; unclear D gene. CDR1 is MNHNY and CDR2 is SVGAGI in the germline V gene (reference sequence). V lost 2 bases to trimming and J lost 6 bases, with 7 bases between them. The CDR3 is 12 amino acids. CDR3 loop: CASSYMVAEAFF. The CDR3 DNA follows: TGTGCCAGCAGTTACATGGTAGCTGAAGCTTTCTTT.

The chain couples TRBV18 to TRBJ2-5; D may be TRBD1 (5 bases). The germline V and J ends were trimmed by 4 bases and 3 bases, with 9 bases remaining between them. The germline gives CDR1 KGHSH, CDR2 LQKENI. The CDR3 has 13 residues. The CDR3 bases are TGTGCCAGCTCACTGTGGGGCGAAGAGACCCAGTACTTC. Translation gives CASSLWGEETQYF.

The rearrangement joins TRBV3-1 (or the pseudogene TRBV3-2) to TRBJ2-5; weak D call: TRBD2 (5 bases). This CDR3 region has 14 residues. Trimming took off 0 bases at V and 5 bases at J, with 10 bases between the two ends. Germline assignment: CDR1 LGHDT and CDR2 YNNKEL (reference sequence). CDR3 DNA: TGTGCCAGCAGCCAAGACCTCGGCGGGGAGACCCAGTACTTC. Protein: CASSQDLGGETQYF.

This chain joins TRBV20-1 and TRBJ2-7; 9 bases are shared with TRBD2. The CDR3 has 15 residues. The junction had 9 bases not matched to a gene; V was cut back by 3 bases and J by 3 bases. Germline lookup yields CDR1 DFQATT and CDR2 SNEGSKA (reference sequence). The CDR3 region is CSASSVVAGVYEQYF. In DNA form, the CDR3 reads TGCAGTGCTAGTTCGGTCGTAGCGGGAGTCTACGAGCAGTACTTC.

The chain employs TRBV5-1 and TRBJ1-1, with D possibly being TRBD1 (6 bases). Between the trimmed V and J ends, which lost 5 bases and 6 bases, there was a span of 11 bases. CDR3 length equals 12 residues. Germline CDR1 reads SGHRS; CDR2 reads YFSETQ. The CDR3 DNA reads as TGCGCCAGCAGTTTTCCAGGGGCTGAAGCTTTCTTT. Translating gives CASSFPGAEAFF. Drawing the rest from reference TRBV5-1 and TRBJ1-1, the complete variable domain is KAGVTQTPRYLIKTRGQQVTLSCSPISGHRSVSWYQQTPGQGLQFLFEYFSETQRNKGNFPGRFSGRQFSNSRSEMNVSTLELGDSALYLCASSFPGAEAFFGQGTRLTVV.

The chain couples TRBV14 to TRBJ2-1; 10 nucleotides line up with TRBD2. Unmatched junction bases numbered 4, after V lost 0 bases and J lost 2 bases. This CDR3 contains 17 residues. Germline V CDR1 and CDR2: SGHDN, FVKESK. As DNA, the CDR3 is TGTGCCAGCAGCCAAGAGGCTAGCGGGGGTACCTACAATGAGCAGTTCTTC. Its translation: CASSQEASGGTYNEQFF.

The genes are TRBV27 and TRBJ2-1; 7 bases agree with TRBD2. Trimming removed 2 bases from V and 8 bases from J; junction bases left unmatched: 6. Germline values: CDR1 MNHEY, CDR2 SMNVEV (reference sequence). CDR3 size: 14 residues. This CDR3 is CASSLEGGSHEQFF. Here the CDR3 DNA reads TGTGCCAGCAGTTTAGAGGGAGGGAGCCATGAGCAGTTCTTC.

The chain's CDR3 is CASRNQGQVSPLHF. DNA of the CDR3: TGTGCCAGCAGGAATCAGGGGCAGGTTTCACCCCTCCACTTT. This rearrangement joins TRBV2 to TRBJ1-6, with D possibly TRBD1 on 6 matching bases. The V gene's germline CDR1 is SNHLY and CDR2 FYNNEI. The CDR3 length is 14 residues. V was trimmed by 6 bases and J by 9 bases, leaving 15 bases between them. The full variable domain, rest sourced from reference TRBV2 and TRBJ1-6, is EPEVTQTPSHQVTQMGQEVILRCVPISNHLYFYWYRQILGQKVEFLVSFYNNEISEKSEIFDDQFSVERPDGSNFTLKIRSTKLEDSAMYFCASRNQGQVSPLHFGNGTRLTVT.

This sequence joins TRBV6-5 and TRBJ2-2; no reliable D call. V lost 4 bases to trimming and J lost 5 bases, with 14 bases between them. The germline V gene has CDR1 MNHEY and CDR2 SVGAGI. This CDR3 comprises 15 residues. The chain's CDR3 is CASSFASFRTGELFF. CDR3 in DNA: TGTGCCAGCAGTTTTGCCTCGTTCCGGACCGGGGAGCTGTTTTTT.

The rearrangement uses TRBV5-1 and TRBJ2-7; TRBD1 aligns across 8 bases. The CDR3 has 14 residues. Germline loops: CDR1 SGHRS, CDR2 YFSETQ. Losses at the gene ends were 3 bases for V and 5 bases for J; bases not matched to a gene: 7. CDR3: CASSSPQGADEQYF. CDR3 coding DNA: TGCGCCAGCAGCTCCCCCCAGGGGGCCGACGAGCAGTACTTC.

The chain recombines TRBV5-4 with TRBJ2-3, with D maybe TRBD1 (6 bases). Germline loops: CDR1 SGHNT, CDR2 YYREEE (reference sequence). Between the trimmed V and J ends, which lost 1 base and 2 bases, there was a span of 8 bases. This CDR3 spans 14 amino acids. The CDR3 loop is CASSLKGDTDTQYF. In nucleotides, the CDR3 is TGTGCCAGCAGCTTGAAGGGGGACACAGATACGCAGTATTTT.

The rearrangement links TRBV6-2 or TRBV6-3 to TRBJ1-1; TRBD1 might be the D (5 bases). This CDR3 spans 15 amino acids. With 2 bases removed from V and 2 bases from J, the gap between germline ends came to 12 bases. Germline V CDR1 and CDR2: MNHEY, SVGEGT. CDR3 in DNA: TGTGCCAGCAGTTACCCCTTGGGGGGAAACACTGAAGCTTTCTTT. It is translated as CASSYPLGGNTEAFF.

J is TRBJ2-1 and V is TRBV12-3 or TRBV12-4; D gene unclear. Trimming cost V 5 bases and J 9 bases, with 8 bases left between them. This CDR3 region has 11 residues. The CDR3: CASSLPGEQFF. CDR3 DNA sequence: TGTGCCAGCAGTCTACCCGGTGAGCAGTTCTTC.

In this sample, this clone turned up once. The gene calls are TRBV7-2 and TRBJ2-1; a weak D match, TRBD1 (6 bases). V shed 5 bases and J shed 5 bases, with 10 bases lying between them. Germline loops: CDR1 SGHTA, CDR2 FQGNSA. The CDR3 is 13 amino acids. CDR3 sequence (DNA): TGTGCCAGCAGCGTACAGGGCCACAATGAGCAGTTCTTC. It yields the protein CASSVQGHNEQFF.

The chain links TRBV19 to TRBJ1-2; maybe TRBD1 (6 bases). V lost 5 bases to trimming and J lost 4 bases, with 17 bases between them. CDR1 and CDR2 (germline): LNHDA, SQIVND (reference sequence). The CDR3 extends over 15 amino acids. CDR3 nucleotides: TGTGCCAGTAGTCCACAGGACAGAATGCTCTATGGCTACACCTTC. Encoded protein: CASSPQDRMLYGYTF.

V gene TRBV11-3 combines with J gene TRBJ2-7, with D hard to call. Germline CDR1 is SGHNT and CDR2 is YENEEA. The CDR3 is 14 residues long. Trimming took 1 base from V and 8 from J, leaving 15 bases between them. Here the CDR3 reads CASSLATAGGKQYF. The CDR3 DNA reads TGTGCCAGCAGCTTAGCGACGGCCGGCGGAAAGCAGTACTTC.

The chain combines TRBV30 with TRBJ1-2; 11 bases agree with TRBD1. V lost 3 bases and J lost 5; bases outside the gene matches: 2. The CDR3 contains 13 residues. CDR1 and CDR2 from the germline V gene are GTSNPN and SVGIG (reference sequence). In DNA form, the CDR3 reads TGTGCCTGGAGCGGGGACAGGGGGTATGGCTACACCTTC. It translates to CAWSGDRGYGYTF.

The genes are TRBV11-2 and TRBJ2-1, with D tentatively TRBD2 (6 bases). CDR3 length equals 13 residues. The germline CDR1 and CDR2 sequences are SGHAT and FQNNGV. V was trimmed by 0 bases and J by 9 bases, leaving 9 bases between them. The CDR3 coding sequence is TGTGCCAGCAGCTTAGATGCGGGATTTGAGCAGTTCTTC. It translates to CASSLDAGFEQFF.

The chain links TRBV6-5 to TRBJ1-2; TRBD1 agrees at 7 bases. The V segment lost 6 bases and the J segment 6 bases; nucleotides outside the gene matches: 10. This CDR3 contains 14 residues. CDR1 and CDR2 (germline): MNHEY, SVGAGI. This chain's CDR3 is CASRIAGTDNGYTF. The CDR3 nucleotides read TGTGCCAGCAGGATCGCCGGGACAGATAATGGCTACACCTTC.

The chain combines TRBV3-1 (or the pseudogene TRBV3-2) with TRBJ1-4; no definite D call. Trimming shortened V by 0 bases and J by 7 bases, and 6 bases separated the two germline ends. CDR1 and CDR2 (germline): LGHDT, YNNKEL (reference sequence). This CDR3 has 13 residues. CDR3 sequence: CASSQDVGEKLFF. CDR3 DNA: TGTGCCAGCAGCCAAGACGTCGGTGAAAAACTGTTTTTT.

The chain is built from TRBV7-3 and TRBJ2-3; D possibly corresponds to TRBD1 (6 bases). The CDR3 extends over 16 amino acids. CDR1 is SGHTA, CDR2 FQGTGA, per germline. V lost 2 bases, J lost 0 bases, and 12 bases lay in between. CDR3 sequence: CASSLGRQGSTDTQYF. CDR3 in DNA: TGTGCCAGCAGCTTAGGTCGTCAGGGGAGCACAGATACGCAGTATTTT.